Below are 11 T cell receptor beta chains sequenced from a single sample in a study of T cell changes during pregnancy in multiple sclerosis. Profiling relied on immunoSEQ multiplex PCR, and the TCRdb table lists in-frame clones only, not all of them. The sample records 40,000 to 45,000 clones, approximately 92% being singletons. Source: CD4+ T cells from peripheral blood mononuclear cells, taken in the first trimester of pregnancy. The receptors stem from a female donor with multiple sclerosis, enrolled in a pregnancy study.

The CDR3 bases are TGTGCCAGCAGTGAATATGGACTATCTAGCACAGATACGCAGTATTTT. It codes for CASSEYGLSSTDTQYF. The chain couples TRBV6-1 to TRBJ2-3; D might be TRBD2 (6 bases). The length of the CDR3 is 16 residues. Looked up from germline, CDR1 is MNHNS and CDR2 is SASEGT. Trimming removed 2 bases from V and 0 bases from J, with 12 bases in between.

The chain couples TRBV30 to TRBJ2-7, with a weak D call TRBD2 (6 bases). The CDR3 spans 15 residues. CDR1 and CDR2 (germline): GTSNPN, SVGIG (reference sequence). Trimming left V 3 bases short and J 4 bases short, with 19 bases between. The CDR3 region is CAWRIRGGTRYEQYF. DNA of the CDR3: TGTGCCTGGAGAATTCGAGGAGGGACCAGGTACGAGCAGTACTTC. Supplemented by reference TRBV30 and TRBJ2-7, the full variable domain reads SQTIHQWPATLVQPVGSPLSLECTVEGTSNPNLYWYRQAAGRGLQLLFYSVGIGQISSEVPQNLSASRPQDRQFILSSKKLLLSDSGFYLCAWRIRGGTRYEQYFGPGTRLTVT.

The genes are TRBV9 and TRBJ1-4, with a weak D call TRBD1 (6 bases). CDR3 length equals 14 residues. V lost 4 bases, J lost 6 bases, and 13 bases lay in between. Germline values: CDR1 SGDLS, CDR2 YYNGEE. DNA for the CDR3: TGTGCCAGCAGCCCCCGGGGGGCAGATGAAAAACTGTTTTTT. It specifies CASSPRGADEKLFF.

V usage is TRBV7-2 and J usage is TRBJ2-5, with D perhaps matching TRBD2 (6 bases). V dropped 4 bases and J dropped 3 bases, with 9 bases sitting between them. Germline V gives CDR1 SGHTA, CDR2 FQGNSA. The CDR3 runs to 13 residues. The CDR3 loop reads CASSSIAEETQYF. As DNA, the CDR3 is TGTGCCAGCAGCTCGATAGCGGAAGAGACCCAGTACTTC.

V usage is TRBV28 and J usage is TRBJ1-2; D is undetermined. CDR1 MDHEN and CDR2 SYDVKM come from the germline V gene. V was pared by 6 bases and J by 8 bases, with 13 bases between. CDR3 length: 12 amino acids. CDR3 bases: TGTGCCAGCAGCCCCCGGGCGGGGGGCTACACCTTC. Protein sequence: CASSPRAGGYTF.

The V and J genes are TRBV13 and TRBJ1-3; D unclear. Between the trimmed V and J ends, which lost 2 bases and 0 bases, there was a span of 8 bases. The CDR3 is 15 amino acids. Per the germline V gene, CDR1 is PRHDT and CDR2 is FYEKMQ (reference sequence). The CDR3 region is CASSLREISGNTIYF. CDR3 bases: TGTGCCAGCAGCTTACGGGAAATCTCTGGAAACACCATATATTTT.

The rearrangement uses TRBV30 and TRBJ2-5; 7 nucleotides agree with TRBD1. The CDR3 covers 12 residues. Germline V gives CDR1 GTSNPN, CDR2 SVGIG (reference sequence). The V segment lost 7 bases and the J segment 1 base; nucleotides outside the gene matches: 3. CDR3: CALTGLQETQYF. CDR3 DNA: TGTGCCTTGACAGGGCTCCAAGAGACCCAGTACTTC.

CDR3 residues: CASSLAREQETQYF. The CDR3 DNA is TGTGCCAGCAGCTTAGCGCGAGAGCAAGAGACCCAGTACTTC. V usage is TRBV7-9 and J usage is TRBJ2-5, with unresolved D. V shed 0 bases and J shed 2 bases, with 7 bases lying between them. Germline CDR1 and CDR2: SEHNR and FQNEAQ (reference sequence). This CDR3 is 14 amino acids long.

This clone was recorded only once. The CDR3 nucleotides are TGTGCCAGCAGCCCGACAGGGGCCGGGGCCAACGTCCTGACTTTC. This sequence encodes CASSPTGAGANVLTF. The rearrangement links TRBV11-2 to TRBJ2-6, with 8 positions matching TRBD1. CDR3 length equals 15 residues. The ends lost 5 bases at V and 4 bases at J; junction bases unmatched: 4. Germline CDR1 and CDR2: SGHAT and FQNNGV.

The chain combines TRBV5-1 with TRBJ1-4; D unclear. Germline loops: CDR1 SGHRS, CDR2 YFSETQ. Trimming cost V 0 bases and J 3 bases, with 6 bases left between them. The CDR3 has 14 amino acids. The CDR3, as DNA: TGCGCCAGCAGCTTGGGGCAGTCTAATGAAAAACTGTTTTTT. Residues: CASSLGQSNEKLFF.

The chain joins TRBV6-1 to TRBJ2-1, with D tentatively TRBD2 (7 bases). V was clipped by 5 bases and J by 1 base, with 12 bases between them. The CDR3 runs 15 residues. Germline V CDR1 and CDR2: MNHNS, SASEGT. This chain's CDR3 is CASSQSGTSYNEQFF. The CDR3 nucleotides read TGTGCCAGCAGTCAGAGCGGGACATCCTACAATGAGCAGTTCTTC.